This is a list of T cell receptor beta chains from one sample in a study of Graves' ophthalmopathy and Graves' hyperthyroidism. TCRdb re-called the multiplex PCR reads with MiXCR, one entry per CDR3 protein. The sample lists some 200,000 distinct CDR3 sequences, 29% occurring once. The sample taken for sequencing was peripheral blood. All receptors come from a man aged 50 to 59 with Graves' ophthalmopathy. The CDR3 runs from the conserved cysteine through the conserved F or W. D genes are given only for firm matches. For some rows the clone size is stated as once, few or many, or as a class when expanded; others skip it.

DNA: TGTGCCAGTAGTCAGCTAGCCTCTCGGTACGAGCAGTACTTC; CDR3: CASSQLASRYEQYF; size: many; D: -; V: TRBV19; J: TRBJ2-7
DNA: TGTGCCAGCAGCTCTAGCGGGACAGGGATGGGTAGTTCACCCCTCCACTTT; CDR3: CASSSSGTGMGSSPLHF; size: many; D: TRBD1; V: TRBV11-2; J: TRBJ1-6
DNA: TGCGCCAGCAGTTCTCGGCGGGAGGCGTCGGAGACCCAGTACTTC; CDR3: CASSSRREASETQYF; size: many; D: TRBD2; V: TRBV5-1; J: TRBJ2-5
DNA: TGTGCCAGCAGTTTAGGGCCAGCTAACTATGGCTACACCTTC; CDR3: CASSLGPANYGYTF; size: -; D: -; V: TRBV28; J: TRBJ1-2
DNA: TGTGCCAGCAGCTTAGCGGGCCTAGCGGAGGCCACCGGGGAGCTGTTTTTT; CDR3: CASSLAGLAEATGELFF; size: many; D: TRBD2; V: TRBV7-8; J: TRBJ2-2
DNA: TGTGCCAGCAGCTCCTCCGTTACTAGCGGGAGGGCTCCGGAGACCCAGTACTTC; CDR3: CASSSSVTSGRAPETQYF; size: many; D: TRBD2; V: TRBV13; J: TRBJ2-5
DNA: TGTGCCAGCAGCTTAAGTGGGGGAGATGGCTACGAGCAGTACTTC; CDR3: CASSLSGGDGYEQYF; size: -; D: -; V: TRBV7-3; J: TRBJ2-7
DNA: TGTGCCAGTAGTCCATCAAAAGGGGACCTCCAAGAGACCCAGTACTTC; CDR3: CASSPSKGDLQETQYF; size: few; D: -; V: TRBV19; J: TRBJ2-5
DNA: TGTGCCAGCAGTCCCCGACAGGAAGAGAAGGATGGCTACACCTTC; CDR3: CASSPRQEEKDGYTF; size: -; D: -; V: TRBV27; J: TRBJ1-2
DNA: TGCGCCAGCAGCCATTCGGACAGGGGCCGGGAGACCCAGTACTTC; CDR3: CASSHSDRGRETQYF; size: many; D: TRBD1; V: TRBV4-1; J: TRBJ2-5
DNA: TGTGCCAGCAGCCGGGACAGGGACGGGTACACTGAAGCTTTCTTT; CDR3: CASSRDRDGYTEAFF; size: -; D: TRBD1; V: TRBV28; J: TRBJ1-1
DNA: TGTGCCAGTAGTACACCCGGGCGTGGAGAGACCCAGTACTTC; CDR3: CASSTPGRGETQYF; size: many; D: -; V: TRBV19; J: TRBJ2-5
DNA: TGTGCCAGCAGGCCTGAGTACACCGGGGAGCTGTTTTTT; CDR3: CASRPEYTGELFF; size: many; D: -; V: TRBV28; J: TRBJ2-2
DNA: TGTGCCAACGATGGGCCCCCGCCGGACGAGCAGTACTTC; CDR3: CANDGPPPDEQYF; size: -; D: -; V: TRBV2; J: TRBJ2-7
DNA: TGCGCCAGCAGCCAAGATCCGCACAGGGCCGACGAGCAGTACTTC; CDR3: CASSQDPHRADEQYF; size: many; D: -; V: TRBV4-1; J: TRBJ2-7
DNA: TGTGCCAGCAGTTACCTCTCACCTAACTATGGCTACACCTTC; CDR3: CASSYLSPNYGYTF; size: few; D: -; V: TRBV6-5; J: TRBJ1-2
DNA: TGTGCCAGCAGCACCGGGACAGGGGAATCCTATGGCTACACCTTC; CDR3: CASSTGTGESYGYTF; size: -; D: TRBD1; V: TRBV12-3/TRBV12-4; J: TRBJ1-2
DNA: TGTGCCAGTAGAGATCCCGGGGGACGATCGAGGGACACCATATATTTT; CDR3: CASRDPGGRSRDTIYF; size: many; D: -; V: TRBV19; J: TRBJ1-3
DNA: TGCAGCGTGGGGTGGGCTAGCGGGGGCGAGACCCAGTACTTC; CDR3: CSVGWASGGETQYF; size: many; D: TRBD2; V: TRBV29-1; J: TRBJ2-5
DNA: TGCAGCGTTGCACTAGCGGGGGGGACCGGGGAGCTGTTTTTT; CDR3: CSVALAGGTGELFF; size: many; D: TRBD2; V: TRBV29-1; J: TRBJ2-2
DNA: TGTGCCAGCAGCTCGGACAGGGAGACCACTGAAGCTTTCTTT; CDR3: CASSSDRETTEAFF; size: many; D: TRBD1; V: TRBV11-2; J: TRBJ1-1
DNA: TGCGCCAGCAGTGCAGCGGATCGGAAGACCCAGTACTTC; CDR3: CASSAADRKTQYF; size: once; D: -; V: TRBV5-1; J: TRBJ2-5
DNA: TGTGCCAGCAGTTTACGGCAGGGGATAGGGCAAGAGACCCAGTACTTC; CDR3: CASSLRQGIGQETQYF; size: -; D: -; V: TRBV12-3/TRBV12-4; J: TRBJ2-5
DNA: TGTGCCAGCAGTAAACAGGGGGTGGAGACCCAGTACTTC; CDR3: CASSKQGVETQYF; size: many; D: TRBD1; V: TRBV6-1; J: TRBJ2-5
DNA: TGTGCCAGCAAGGGGGATGACTTTACCCACGAGCAGTACTTC; CDR3: CASKGDDFTHEQYF; size: many; D: -; V: TRBV28; J: TRBJ2-7
DNA: TGTGCCAGCAGTTATAAGGGTAGCGCCGGGGAGCTGTTTTTT; CDR3: CASSYKGSAGELFF; size: many; D: -; V: TRBV7-9; J: TRBJ2-2